This entry concerns a single T cell receptor beta chain. This clone occurred a few times. Its antigen is currently not known. No per-base quality is available; no much larger clone lies one base away. This entry belongs to a study of metastatic and nonmetastatic thyroid tumors (dated by TCRdb to 2018 to 2020). At the level of the whole study: Repertoires were compared across peripheral blood and tumor or nodule tissue samples from malignant and benign thyroid patients.

The research as a whole found: TCR beta diversity was reported as significantly higher in malignant tumors than in benign nodules, in both blood and tumor samples.

Library prep was done by PCR. TCRdb names Illumina HiSeq 4000 as the instrument used. High-throughput sequencing was used to profile the TCR beta-chain CDR3 region of every patient. Concerning the study's data processing: The researchers built a classifier to tell apart papillary thyroid cancer patients with distant metastasis, based on CDR3 differences among clinicopathological groups. To measure repertoire diversity the researchers used the Shannon index, while the Morisita-Horn index served to gauge how similar the tumor and blood repertoires were. TCRdb applied fastp at Q25 and MiXCR to the public reads, then kept only in-frame beta chains. These V and J calls derive from TCRdb rather than the authors' analysis. The sample profile shows 7,500 to 10,000 clones; 10% to 11% of them were found once. Approximately 7.6% of the sample rests with the top ten. No patient had received any treatment before thyroid surgery. Using T-cell receptor beta sequencing, the study looked back at clinical samples from patients collected from about 2011 to 2018.

From V the trimming removes 0 bases and from J it removes 2 bases, while the gene matches leave 6 bases of the junction unaccounted for. The germline V gene supplies CDR1 SGHAT and CDR2 FQNNGV. The CDR3 sequence holds 17 residues, the cysteine and phenylalanine included. Only the CDR3 region is kept as DNA, spanning 51 bases read in frame from base 1. The chain was built from TRBV11-2 and TRBJ2-2; 7 bases in between match TRBD1. The origin of this receptor is a female donor with papillary thyroid cancer or a benign thyroid nodule (not recorded which). Some clones in this sample may be carry-over from other donors' samples. The specimen sequenced was tumor tissue. CDR3 sequence: CASSLEAGTDNTGELFF. The nucleotide sequence is TGTGCCAGCAGCTTAGAGGCCGGGACAGATAACACCGGGGAGCTGTTTTTT.